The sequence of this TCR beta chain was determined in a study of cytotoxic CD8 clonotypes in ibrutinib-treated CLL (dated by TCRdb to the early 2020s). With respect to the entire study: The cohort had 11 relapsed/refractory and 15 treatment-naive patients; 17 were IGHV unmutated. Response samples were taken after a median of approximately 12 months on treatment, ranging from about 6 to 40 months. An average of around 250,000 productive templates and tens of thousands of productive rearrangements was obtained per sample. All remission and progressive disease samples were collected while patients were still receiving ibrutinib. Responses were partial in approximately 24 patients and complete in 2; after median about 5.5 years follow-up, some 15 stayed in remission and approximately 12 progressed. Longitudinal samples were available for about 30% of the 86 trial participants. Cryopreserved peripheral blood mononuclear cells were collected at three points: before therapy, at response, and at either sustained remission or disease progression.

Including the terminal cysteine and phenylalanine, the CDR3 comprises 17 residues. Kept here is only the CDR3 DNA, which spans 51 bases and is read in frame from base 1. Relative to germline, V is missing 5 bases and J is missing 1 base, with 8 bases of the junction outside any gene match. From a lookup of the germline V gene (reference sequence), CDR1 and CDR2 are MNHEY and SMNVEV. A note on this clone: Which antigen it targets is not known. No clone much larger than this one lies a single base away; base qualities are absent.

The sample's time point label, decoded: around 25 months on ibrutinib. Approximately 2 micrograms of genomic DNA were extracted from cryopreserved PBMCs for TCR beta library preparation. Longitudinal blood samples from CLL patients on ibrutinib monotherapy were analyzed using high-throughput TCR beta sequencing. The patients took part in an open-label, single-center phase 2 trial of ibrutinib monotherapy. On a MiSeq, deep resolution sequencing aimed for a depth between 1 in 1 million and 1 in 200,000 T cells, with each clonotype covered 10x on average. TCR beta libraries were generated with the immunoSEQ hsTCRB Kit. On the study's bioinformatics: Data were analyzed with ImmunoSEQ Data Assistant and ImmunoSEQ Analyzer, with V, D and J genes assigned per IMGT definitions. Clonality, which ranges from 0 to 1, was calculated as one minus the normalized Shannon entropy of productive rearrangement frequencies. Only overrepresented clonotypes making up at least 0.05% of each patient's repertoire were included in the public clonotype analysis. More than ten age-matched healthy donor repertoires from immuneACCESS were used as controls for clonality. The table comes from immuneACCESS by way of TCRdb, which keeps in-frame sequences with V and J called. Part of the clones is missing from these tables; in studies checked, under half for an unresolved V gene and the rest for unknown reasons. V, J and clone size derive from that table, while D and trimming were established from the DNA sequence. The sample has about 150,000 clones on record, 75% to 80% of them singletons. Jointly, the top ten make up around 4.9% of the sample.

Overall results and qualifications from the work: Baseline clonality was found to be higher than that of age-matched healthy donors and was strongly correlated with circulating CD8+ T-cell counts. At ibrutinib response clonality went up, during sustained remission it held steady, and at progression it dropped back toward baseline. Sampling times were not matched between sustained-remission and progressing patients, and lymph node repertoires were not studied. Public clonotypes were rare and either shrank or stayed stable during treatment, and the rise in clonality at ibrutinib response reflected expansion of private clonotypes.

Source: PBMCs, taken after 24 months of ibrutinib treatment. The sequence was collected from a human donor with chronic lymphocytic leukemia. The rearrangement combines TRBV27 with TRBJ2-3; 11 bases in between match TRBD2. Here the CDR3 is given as CASSARLAGRGTDTQYF. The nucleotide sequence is TGTGCCAGCAGTGCCAGACTAGCGGGGAGGGGCACAGATACGCAGTATTTT.